Given below is one T cell receptor (beta chain) in context. As processed by the authors: Using reference gene primer amplification, nucleated cell counts were estimated. Libraries were prepared by immunoSEQ multiplex PCR; TCRdb keeps only in-frame clonotypes and omits some of them. Clone size and V and J calls were adopted from that table, with D and trimming inferred from the DNA. The table lists about 370,000 clones, more than 80% of them singletons. These data come from a study of blood T cell repertoires in COVID-19. For the study at large: Some COVID-19 samples were acute and others convalescent; all came from the United States, Italy and Spain. In each case, the material was cDNA or gDNA derived from T cells, B-cell-depleted T cells, or PBMCs.

Trimming removed 4 bases at V and 0 bases at J, with 6 bases between. Looked up from germline, CDR1 is SQVTM and CDR2 is ANQGSEA. The CDR3 length is 13 residues. The clonotype was recovered from a woman aged 25-40 years with COVID-19, enrolled during active disease. The chain uses TRBV29-1 and TRBJ2-2; D may be TRBD1 (5 bases). Sequenced input: peripheral blood. The CDR3 DNA follows: TGCAGCGTTGGACAGACGAACACCGGGGAGCTGTTTTTT. Its translation is CSVGQTNTGELFF.